A selection of T cell receptor beta chains follows, all from one sample in a study of technical replicates of blood from a handful of donors. Clones were sequenced by immunoSEQ multiplex PCR, and TCRdb holds only the in-frame ones, with some missing. The table lists 65,000 to 95,000 clones, 80% to 95% of them singletons. The sample consisted of T cells isolated from PBMCs. These receptors all stem from a human donor in good health. Both conserved end residues are part of each CDR3. D genes are given only for firm matches. Clone size, where shown, is once, few, many, or a class for clones that have expanded.

V gene,clone size,J gene,D gene,CDR3 protein,CDR3 DNA
TRBV5-1,NA,TRBJ2-7,TRBD1,CASSSNRGHEQYF,TGCGCCAGCAGCTCGAACAGGGGCCACGAGCAGTACTTC
TRBV12-5,NA,TRBJ1-5,NA,CASGLVRSSAQGHYSNQPQHF,TGTGCTAGTGGTTTGGTACGAAGCTCGGCCCAGGGTCACTATAGCAATCAGCCCCAGCATTTT
TRBV11-2,NA,TRBJ2-2,TRBD1,CASRLGQTNTGELFF,TGTGCCAGCAGATTGGGACAGACGAACACCGGGGAGCTGTTTTTT
TRBV28,NA,TRBJ2-5,TRBD1,CASSALGQGGETQYF,TGTGCCAGCAGTGCTCTGGGACAGGGAGGAGAGACCCAGTACTTC
TRBV13,NA,TRBJ2-7,TRBD2,CASSWTGRVEQYF,TGTGCCAGCAGCTGGACGGGGAGGGTCGAGCAGTACTTC
TRBV4-2,NA,TRBJ2-1,NA,CASSQAAGSSYNEQFF,TGTGCCAGCAGCCAAGCGGCGGGAAGCTCCTACAATGAGCAGTTCTTC
TRBV19,few,TRBJ2-1,NA,CASSSQNSEYNEQFF,TGTGCCAGTAGCTCACAGAACTCGGAATACAATGAGCAGTTCTTC
TRBV11-1,NA,TRBJ2-1,TRBD1,CASSYGQGIDEQFF,TGTGCCAGCAGCTACGGACAGGGGATAGATGAGCAGTTCTTC
TRBV18,NA,TRBJ2-3,TRBD2,CASSPPGSGRVTDTQYF,TGTGCCAGCTCACCACCGGGTAGCGGGAGAGTGACAGATACGCAGTATTTT
TRBV7-9,NA,TRBJ2-7,TRBD2,CASSLLAGNYEQYF,TGTGCCAGCAGCTTACTAGCGGGGAACTACGAGCAGTACTTC
TRBV19,NA,TRBJ2-6,NA,CASSMVVSGANVLAF,TGTGCCAGTAGTATGGTGGTGTCTGGGGCCAACGTCCTGGCTTTC
TRBV29-1,once,TRBJ2-3,TRBD2,CSVRYGLAGGTDTQYF,TGCAGCGTTCGGTACGGACTAGCGGGAGGCACAGATACGCAGTATTTT
TRBV14,NA,TRBJ2-7,NA,CASSQVSGYEQYF,TGTGCCAGCAGCCAAGTATCCGGCTACGAGCAGTACTTC
TRBV14,NA,TRBJ2-1,NA,CASSQGGVRQFF,TGTGCCAGCAGTCAAGGGGGGGTACGACAGTTCTTC
TRBV11-2,NA,TRBJ2-3,NA,CASSQALADTQYF,TGTGCCAGCAGTCAGGCACTCGCAGATACGCAGTATTTT
TRBV5-1,NA,TRBJ2-7,NA,CASSERVSYEQYF,TGCGCCAGCAGTGAGCGGGTCTCCTACGAGCAGTACTTC